Shown below are 23 T cell receptor beta chains from a single sample sequenced in a study of blood T cell repertoires in COVID-19. Produced via immunoSEQ multiplex PCR; TCRdb's table is partial and in-frame only. The sample records about 190,000 clones, over 80% being singletons. Sequenced: peripheral blood. These receptors originate from a woman aged 55-69 years with COVID-19, enrolled during active disease.

V is TRBV5-1 and J is TRBJ1-5; TRBD1 matches at 7 bases. Germline V gives CDR1 SGHRS, CDR2 YFSETQ. The V gene end was trimmed by 5 bases and the J gene end by 6 bases; junction bases not matched to a gene: 8. This CDR3 contains 14 residues. In DNA form, the CDR3 reads TGCGCCAGCAGTGAGGGGGCAGGGAGTCAGCCCCAGCATTTT. Translated, it gives CASSEGAGSQPQHF.

This sequence joins TRBV20-1 and TRBJ1-4; a weak D match, TRBD1 (6 bases). CDR1 and CDR2 (germline): DFQATT, SNEGSKA (reference sequence). This CDR3 has 11 residues. The CDR3 region has the DNA TGCAGACAGGGAAACGGGGAAAAACTGTTTTTT. It specifies CRQGNGEKLFF.

CDR3 sequence (DNA): TGTGCCAGCAGCTTACAGGGCCCCAATCAGCCCCAGCATTTT. Translated: CASSLQGPNQPQHF. V is TRBV5-5 and J is TRBJ1-5; TRBD1 might be the D (6 bases). V lost 2 bases and J 3 bases, leaving 9 bases between the germline ends. Germline loops: CDR1 SGHKS, CDR2 YYEKEE (reference sequence). This CDR3 is 14 amino acids long.

The CDR3 bases are TGCGCCAGCAGCCCATTCGGGGAGAAGAACACTGAAGCTTTCTTT. Translation: CASSPFGEKNTEAFF. The genes are TRBV5-1 and TRBJ1-1, with no clear D. The CDR3 runs 15 residues. Trimming left V 4 bases short and J 1 base short, with 14 bases between. Germline CDR1 is SGHRS and CDR2 is YFSETQ.

The chain employs TRBV27 and TRBJ1-2; D perhaps matches TRBD1 (5 bases). Deletions cut 2 bases from V and 4 bases from J, with 20 bases between. The CDR3 spans 17 residues. In germline, CDR1 is MNHEY, CDR2 SMNVEV (reference sequence). The CDR3 here is CASSLTGGRGRVYGYTF. For the CDR3, the DNA is TGTGCCAGCAGTTTAACGGGGGGGAGGGGACGGGTCTATGGCTACACCTTC.

The genes are TRBV6-5 and TRBJ1-4, with TRBD1 matching 9 bases. The CDR3 covers 14 residues. CDR1 MNHEY and CDR2 SVGAGI come from the germline V gene. V lost 6 bases and J lost 13; bases outside the gene matches: 12. Here the CDR3 reads CASRTGQGGRGLFF. CDR3 nucleotide sequence: TGTGCCAGCAGAACGGGACAGGGTGGGAGGGGACTGTTTTTT.

The gene calls are TRBV7-2 and TRBJ1-3; D not resolved. The CDR3 sequence is 15 residues long. In germline, CDR1 is SGHTA, CDR2 FQGNSA. Trimming cost V 4 bases and J 0 bases, with 10 bases left between them. CDR3: CASSSRPSSGNTIYF. The CDR3 nucleotides read TGTGCCAGCAGCTCTAGACCCAGCTCTGGAAACACCATATATTTT.

The chain is built from TRBV28 and TRBJ1-2; D is undetermined. In germline, CDR1 is MDHEN, CDR2 SYDVKM. The CDR3 has 16 amino acids. V lost 4 bases and J 4 bases, leaving 19 bases between the germline ends. The CDR3 nucleotides are TGTGCCAGCAGTTCGCCGGGTGAGTCGAACCTCTATGGCTACACCTTC. It yields the protein CASSSPGESNLYGYTF.

The rearrangement uses TRBV15 and TRBJ2-1; D is unresolved. The ends were cut back, 4 bases at V and 13 bases at J, with 17 bases in the middle. CDR3 length: 13 residues. Germline CDR1 LNHNV, CDR2 YYDKDF (reference sequence). The CDR3: CATSTHLDSLQFF. The CDR3 coding sequence is TGTGCCACCAGCACGCACCTTGATTCCCTACAGTTCTTC.

The chain uses TRBV5-6 and TRBJ1-6, with D possibly being TRBD1 (5 bases). Trimming stripped 0 bases from V and 6 bases from J, with 13 bases between. CDR1 SGHDT and CDR2 YYEEEE come from the germline V gene. The CDR3 extends over 16 amino acids. CDR3 region: CASSLGDSRRNSPLHF. The CDR3 DNA follows: TGTGCCAGCAGCTTGGGCGACAGTAGGCGTAATTCACCCCTCCACTTT.

The chain joins TRBV28 to TRBJ2-5, with D unresolved. V lost 5 bases and J lost 4, with 8 bases in between. Germline V CDR1 and CDR2: MDHEN, SYDVKM. This CDR3 contains 12 residues. The CDR3 reads CASSTTRETQYF. The CDR3 DNA follows: TGTGCCAGCAGTACGACTCGAGAGACCCAGTACTTC.

The chain uses TRBV5-1 and TRBJ2-5; 7 nucleotides agree with TRBD1. The trim removed 2 bases at V and 2 bases at J, leaving 3 bases unmatched. This CDR3 has 14 residues. Germline V gene lookup returns CDR1 SGHRS and CDR2 YFSETQ. CDR3 DNA: TGCGCCAGCAGCTTAGGACAGGCGCAAGAGACCCAGTACTTC. It translates to CASSLGQAQETQYF.

The V gene is TRBV9, the J gene TRBJ1-6; TRBD1 is a possible D gene (5 bases). Trimming removed 0 bases at V and 12 bases at J, with 19 bases between. Germline V CDR1 and CDR2: SGDLS, YYNGEE. CDR3 size: 16 residues. CDR3 amino acids: CASSVAGGAAPVPLHF. CDR3 coding DNA: TGTGCCAGCAGCGTAGCGGGAGGGGCAGCCCCTGTACCCCTCCACTTT.

The sample holds a few counts of this clone. This sequence joins TRBV28 and TRBJ2-3; 9 bases align to TRBD2. The V segment lost 8 bases and the J segment 1 base; nucleotides outside the gene matches: 10. The germline V gene has CDR1 MDHEN and CDR2 SYDVKM. The CDR3 loop spans 16 amino acids. The CDR3 is CASRGAGGRGTDTQYF. CDR3 coding DNA: TGTGCCAGCCGCGGGGCGGGGGGGCGCGGCACAGATACGCAGTATTTT.

V usage is TRBV30 and J usage is TRBJ2-7; the match to TRBD1 covers 12 bases. Germline V gene sequence: CDR1 GTSNPN, CDR2 SVGIG (reference sequence). With 4 bases clipped from V and 7 bases from J, the junction kept 8 bases outside the gene matches. The CDR3 has 14 residues. The CDR3 loop is CAWTPGQGAWEQYF. CDR3 nucleotide sequence: TGTGCCTGGACCCCGGGACAGGGGGCCTGGGAGCAGTACTTC.

This chain links TRBV2 with TRBJ2-5; TRBD2 matches 7 bases. The CDR3 runs 14 residues. With V trimmed by 3 bases and J by 5 bases, 6 bases remained unmatched. CDR1 is SNHLY and CDR2 is FYNNEI in the germline V gene. Here the CDR3 DNA reads TGTGCCAGCAGTGAGACGGCCGGGGGGGAGACCCAGTACTTC. Amino acids: CASSETAGGETQYF.

This clone came up once. This chain uses TRBV3-1 (or the pseudogene TRBV3-2) with TRBJ1-2; D is ambiguous. Looked up from germline, CDR1 is LGHDT and CDR2 is YNNKEL (reference sequence). The V gene lost 2 bases and the J gene lost 5 bases, with 15 bases spanning the gap. The CDR3 has 15 amino acids. The CDR3 loop reads CASSQSPQARYGYTF. For the CDR3, the DNA is TGTGCCAGCAGCCAATCTCCCCAAGCGAGGTATGGCTACACCTTC.

This clone was found a few times. The V call is TRBV6-5, the J call TRBJ1-6; tentatively, D is TRBD1 (6 bases). Germline V CDR1 and CDR2: MNHEY, SVGAGI. Trimming cost V 7 bases and J 0 bases, with 10 bases left between them. This CDR3 contains 15 residues. CDR3 in amino acids: CASITGSSYNSPLHF. The CDR3 coding sequence is TGTGCCAGCATCACAGGGAGCTCCTATAATTCACCCCTCCACTTT.

V usage is TRBV5-1 and J usage is TRBJ1-2; D not certain. V gave up 0 bases and J gave up 0 bases, with 9 bases separating them. CDR1 is SGHRS and CDR2 is YFSETQ in the germline V gene. The CDR3 loop spans 15 amino acids. The CDR3 loop reads CASSLGIGANYGYTF. The CDR3 nucleotides are TGCGCCAGCAGCTTGGGTATAGGAGCTAACTATGGCTACACCTTC.

The V and J genes are TRBV16 and TRBJ2-3; D may be TRBD1 (6 bases). The CDR3 spans 15 residues. Per the germline V gene, CDR1 is KGHSY and CDR2 is FQNENV. V was trimmed by 7 bases and J by 2 bases, leaving 16 bases between them. The CDR3 loop is CASNILQGNTDTQYF. CDR3 nucleotides: TGTGCCAGCAACATCCTGCAGGGGAACACAGATACGCAGTATTTT.

The chain combines TRBV14 with TRBJ2-7; possible D gene TRBD1, 5 bases. Trimming removed 2 bases from V and 6 bases from J, with 14 bases in between. Per germline, CDR1 SGHDN and CDR2 FVKESK. The CDR3 sequence is 14 residues long. This CDR3 reads CASSQSGLLGEQYV. The CDR3, as DNA: TGTGCCAGCAGCCAATCAGGGTTACTCGGCGAGCAGTACGTC.

V gene TRBV27 combines with J gene TRBJ1-5, with D tentatively TRBD1 (5 bases). Per germline, CDR1 MNHEY and CDR2 SMNVEV (reference sequence). The CDR3 sequence is 14 residues long. V lost 4 bases and J 0 bases, leaving 7 bases between the germline ends. The CDR3 protein is CASSWGGSNQPQHF. The CDR3 region has the DNA TGTGCCAGCAGTTGGGGGGGTAGCAATCAGCCCCAGCATTTT.

The J gene is TRBJ2-7, the V gene TRBV7-9, with TRBD1 identical over 7 bases. This CDR3 is built from 13 residues. The junction had 6 bases not matched to a gene; V was cut back by 8 bases and J by 2 bases. Germline CDR1 and CDR2: SEHNR and FQNEAQ (reference sequence). The CDR3 here is CASSTGRAYEQYF. Here the CDR3 DNA reads TGTGCCAGCTCGACAGGGCGAGCCTACGAGCAGTACTTC.